These 5 T cell receptor beta chains share one sample of origin, sequenced in a study of blood T cells in healthy people across ages. A sample-barcoded 5' primer and a J-beta primer mix were used in a second PCR of about 6 to 12 cycles. In TCRdb, the 5' RACE reads were re-called with MiXCR into one record per CDR3 protein. Found here are roughly 1.5 million distinct CDR3 sequences, roughly 43% of them singletons; the top ten hold roughly 3.7%. The sequencing input was blood. The receptors were gathered from a woman younger than 30 in good health.

This clonotype was counted a few times. This chain connects TRBV24-1 to TRBJ2-1, with 7 bases fitting TRBD1. The ends lost 2 bases at V and 2 bases at J; junction bases unmatched: 2. CDR3 length equals 15 residues. From germline, CDR1 is KGHDR and CDR2 SFDVKD. The DNA of the CDR3 is TGTGCCACCAGTGATTCACAGGGGCCCTACAATGAGCAGTTCTTC. Translating gives CATSDSQGPYNEQFF.

The V call is TRBV6-2 or TRBV6-3, the J call TRBJ2-1; perhaps TRBD1 as D (5 bases). The CDR3 has 16 residues. Trimming cost V 2 bases and J 3 bases, with 14 bases left between them. CDR1 MNHEY and CDR2 SVGEGT come from the germline V gene. In nucleotides, the CDR3 is TGTGCCAGCAGTTACGCCGGACATTTCCTCTACAATGAGCAGTTCTTC. It specifies CASSYAGHFLYNEQFF.

The rearrangement uses TRBV7-9 and TRBJ2-7; possible D gene TRBD2, 5 bases. Trimming removed 1 base at V and 3 bases at J, with 13 bases between. The CDR3 totals 15 residues. Germline loops: CDR1 SEHNR, CDR2 FQNEAQ (reference sequence). This CDR3 reads CASSLVTRGSYEQYF. CDR3 bases: TGTGCCAGCAGCTTAGTGACAAGAGGGAGCTACGAGCAGTACTTC.

The J gene is TRBJ2-1, the V gene TRBV20-1; 8 bases match TRBD2. CDR1 is DFQATT and CDR2 is SNEGSKA in the germline V gene (reference sequence). This CDR3 has 14 amino acids. V was pared by 0 bases and J by 6 bases, with 4 bases of the junction left unmatched. The CDR3 here is CSARDRGLVNEQFF. CDR3 nucleotide sequence: TGCAGTGCTAGAGATAGGGGACTAGTCAATGAGCAGTTCTTC.

This clonotype has a handful of counts. The V gene is TRBV7-8, the J gene TRBJ1-6; D call uncertain. V dropped 7 bases and J dropped 0 bases, with 19 bases sitting between them. CDR1 and CDR2 from the germline V gene are SGHVS and FQNEAQ. This CDR3 has 18 amino acids. As DNA, the CDR3 is TGTGCCAGCAACAAGCCCGAGAAAGATAGCTCCTATAATTCACCCCTCCACTTT. Translating gives CASNKPEKDSSYNSPLHF.